The 11 T cell receptor beta chains presented below share a single source sample, sequenced in a study of blood T cell repertoires in COVID-19 (dated by TCRdb to 2019 to 2021). The library was obtained by the immunoSEQ multiplex PCR assay. TCRdb took over this immuneACCESS table, retaining in-frame rearrangements with V and J assigned. Such tables are incomplete; in checked studies, under half of the missing clones stem from an unresolved V gene, and the remainder is unexplained. The sample table contains approximately 280,000 clones; only one count was recorded for around nine tenths of them. About 4.6% of the sample is taken by the ten largest. The specimen sequenced was peripheral blood. These TCRs come from a middle-aged man with acute or convalescent COVID-19.

The rearrangement joins TRBV19 to TRBJ1-2, with TRBD1 matching over 10 bases. There are 16 residues in the CDR3. The ends lost 3 bases at V and 2 bases at J; junction bases unmatched: 6. Germline loops: CDR1 LNHDA, CDR2 SQIVND (reference sequence). The DNA for the CDR3 is TGTGCCAGTAGTATCGGACAGGGGGACGGAAACTATGGCTACACCTTC. Translating gives CASSIGQGDGNYGYTF. The full variable domain, completed using reference TRBV19 and TRBJ1-2, is DGGITQSPKYLFRKEGQNVTLSCEQNLNHDAMYWYRQDPGQGLRLIYYSQIVNDFQKGDIAEGYSVSREKKESFPLTVTSAQKNPTAFYLCASSIGQGDGNYGYTFGSGTRLTVV.

The table lists this clone with a count of one. The chain carries TRBV19 and TRBJ2-1; 11 bases line up with TRBD1. With V trimmed by 6 bases and J by 8 bases, 9 bases remained unmatched. Germline CDR1 reads LNHDA; CDR2 reads SQIVND (reference sequence). The CDR3 is 15 amino acids. CDR3 nucleotides: TGTGCCAGTAGCCTGGGACAGGGGGAAGTGGATGAGCAGTTCTTC. This codes for CASSLGQGEVDEQFF.

This sequence joins TRBV6-5 and TRBJ1-1, with a possible D match to TRBD1 (5 bases). The V gene's germline CDR1 is MNHEY and CDR2 SVGAGI. V was trimmed by 4 bases and J by 5 bases, leaving 14 bases between them. This CDR3 is built from 14 residues. DNA of the CDR3: TGTGCCAGCAGTTCAAGGGAGGGGCAGACTGAAGCTTTCTTT. This codes for CASSSREGQTEAFF.

J is TRBJ2-7 and V is TRBV11-2; tentative D call: TRBD2 (7 bases). CDR3 length: 16 amino acids. Germline lookup yields CDR1 SGHAT and CDR2 FQNNGV. Trimming took off 2 bases at V and 2 bases at J, with 16 bases between the two ends. The CDR3 DNA reads as TGTGCCAGCAGCTTAAATTTCCGGGGGGCCCCCTACGAGCAGTACTTC. Translated: CASSLNFRGAPYEQYF.

The chain recombines TRBV6-6 with TRBJ1-3, with TRBD1 identical over 11 bases. The CDR3 is 16 residues long. Germline loops: CDR1 MNHNY, CDR2 SVGAGI (reference sequence). V dropped 1 base and J dropped 4; count of bases not matched to a gene: 3. CDR3 sequence (DNA): TGTGCCAGCAGTTACTTGGACAGGGGGCGAGGAAACACCATATATTTT. Amino acid sequence: CASSYLDRGRGNTIYF.

CDR3 DNA sequence: TGTGCCAGCAGCTTAGATGGGACAGGGTATAACGAGCAGTACTTC. It translates to CASSLDGTGYNEQYF. This rearrangement joins TRBV7-8 to TRBJ2-7; 9 nucleotides agree with TRBD1. The CDR3 extends over 15 amino acids. In germline, CDR1 is SGHVS, CDR2 FQNEAQ. The J segment lost 5 bases and the V segment lost 1 base, leaving 6 bases of the junction unmatched.

J is TRBJ1-2 and V is TRBV5-1; D possibly corresponds to TRBD1 (5 bases). The V end lost 0 bases, the J end lost 1 base, and 13 bases lay between the germline ends. Germline assignment: CDR1 SGHRS and CDR2 YFSETQ. The CDR3 has 16 residues. This CDR3 reads CASSLAPGGNNYGYTF. Written as DNA, the CDR3 is TGCGCCAGCAGCTTGGCCCCGGGGGGGAATAACTATGGCTACACCTTC. The whole variable domain, remainder taken from reference TRBV5-1 and TRBJ1-2, is KAGVTQTPRYLIKTRGQQVTLSCSPISGHRSVSWYQQTPGQGLQFLFEYFSETQRNKGNFPGRFSGRQFSNSRSEMNVSTLELGDSALYLCASSLAPGGNNYGYTFGSGTRLTVV.

The J gene is TRBJ2-7, the V gene TRBV27, with D unresolved. CDR1 is MNHEY and CDR2 is SMNVEV in the germline V gene (reference sequence). V lost 6 bases and J 4 bases, leaving 10 bases between the germline ends. This CDR3 has 12 residues. DNA of the CDR3: TGTGCCAGCAGGGCACAAGAATACGAGCAGTACTTC. Translated, it gives CASRAQEYEQYF.

The J gene is TRBJ2-2, the V gene TRBV6-5; 9 bases line up with TRBD1. This CDR3 region has 14 residues. Looked up from germline, CDR1 is MNHEY and CDR2 is SVGAGI. The V gene end was trimmed by 11 bases and the J gene end by 7 bases; junction bases not matched to a gene: 11. DNA of the CDR3: TGTGCCGGCCGGGACAGGGATGTCGGCGGGGAGCTGTTTTTT. This encodes CAGRDRDVGGELFF.

With respect to this clone: Other DNA sequences in the sample encode the same CDR3. This chain links TRBV3-1 (or the pseudogene TRBV3-2) with TRBJ2-7; tentative D call: TRBD1 (5 bases). Germline CDR1 is LGHDT and CDR2 is YNNKEL (reference sequence). The V end lost 3 bases, the J end lost 2 bases, and 5 bases lay between the germline ends. The CDR3 has 12 residues. CDR3 coding DNA: TGTGCCAGCAGCCAGGGGCCCTACGAGCAGTACTTC. Translation: CASSQGPYEQYF.

The chain carries TRBV27 and TRBJ1-5; D possibly corresponds to TRBD1 (5 bases). V dropped 6 bases and J dropped 4 bases, with 10 bases sitting between them. In germline, CDR1 is MNHEY, CDR2 SMNVEV (reference sequence). The CDR3 has 13 amino acids. The CDR3 is CASRGLGNQPQHF. Here the CDR3 DNA reads TGTGCCAGCAGGGGGCTCGGAAATCAGCCCCAGCATTTT.